The 2 T cell receptor beta chains given below trace back to one sample, sequenced in a study of cytomegalovirus exposure and HLA in healthy donors (dated by TCRdb to 2016 to 2017). Library preparation employed the immunoSEQ multiplex PCR assay. The multiplex PCR relied on a mix of 60 forward primers for TCR Vbeta segments and 13 reverse primers for TCR Jbeta segments. Sourced from immuneACCESS, this table was stored by TCRdb with only in-frame sequences that have V and J called. A share of the clones is absent; for the studies checked, an unresolved V gene accounts for under half, and the remainder has no known explanation. The sample data list 150,000 to 200,000 clones, and approximately 88% of these were observed just once. The top ten constitute 0.2% to 0.3% of the sample. The sequencing sample was made of PBMCs. The receptors shown here come from a boy younger than 18 in good health and CMV-seronegative.

The genes are TRBV5-6 and TRBJ1-1; 9 bases are shared with TRBD1. The V gene's germline CDR1 is SGHDT and CDR2 YYEEEE. V lost 1 base to trimming and J lost 1 base; unmatched junction nucleotides: 5. The CDR3 is 16 residues long. The CDR3 DNA follows: TGTGCCAGCAGCTTGCCGGGACAGGGATGGAACACTGAAGCTTTCTTT. Its translation: CASSLPGQGWNTEAFF.

This chain's CDR3 is CASSVSGSYEQYF. The DNA of the CDR3 is TGTGCCAGCAGCGTCAGCGGCTCCTACGAGCAGTACTTC. The rearrangement links TRBV14 to TRBJ2-7; TRBD2 is a possible D gene (5 bases). Trimming removed 5 bases at V and 0 bases at J, with 8 bases between. The CDR3 is 13 residues long. Germline CDR1 SGHDN, CDR2 FVKESK.